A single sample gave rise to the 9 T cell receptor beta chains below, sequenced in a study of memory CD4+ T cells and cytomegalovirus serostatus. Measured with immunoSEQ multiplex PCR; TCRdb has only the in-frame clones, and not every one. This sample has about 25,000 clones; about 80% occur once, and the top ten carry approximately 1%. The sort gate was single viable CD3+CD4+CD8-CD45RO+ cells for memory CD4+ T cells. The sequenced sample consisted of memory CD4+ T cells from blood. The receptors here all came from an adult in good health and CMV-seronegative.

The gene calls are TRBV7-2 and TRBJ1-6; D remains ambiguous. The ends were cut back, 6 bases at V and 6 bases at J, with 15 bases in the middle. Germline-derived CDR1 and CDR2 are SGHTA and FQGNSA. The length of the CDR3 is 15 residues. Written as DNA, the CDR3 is TGTGCCAGCAGGGATGGTCTCACGGTTAATTCACCCCTCCACTTT. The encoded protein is CASRDGLTVNSPLHF.

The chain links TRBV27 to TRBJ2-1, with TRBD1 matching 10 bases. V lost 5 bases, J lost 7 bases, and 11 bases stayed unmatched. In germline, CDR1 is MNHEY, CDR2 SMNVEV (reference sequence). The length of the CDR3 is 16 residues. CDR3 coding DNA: TGTGCCAGCAGTACCCCGGGACAGGGGTCTTTGAATGAGCAGTTCTTC. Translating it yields CASSTPGQGSLNEQFF.

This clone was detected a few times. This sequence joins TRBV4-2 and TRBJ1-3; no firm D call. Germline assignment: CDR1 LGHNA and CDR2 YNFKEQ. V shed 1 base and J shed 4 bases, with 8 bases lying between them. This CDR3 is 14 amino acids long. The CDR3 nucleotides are TGTGCCAGCAGCCAAGTGGGATCCGGAAACACCATATATTTT. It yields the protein CASSQVGSGNTIYF.

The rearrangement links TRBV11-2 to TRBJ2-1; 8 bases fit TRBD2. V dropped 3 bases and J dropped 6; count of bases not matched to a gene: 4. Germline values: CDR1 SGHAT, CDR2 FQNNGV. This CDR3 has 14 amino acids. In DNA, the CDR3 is TGTGCCAGCAGCTTCTCGACTAGCGTCAATGAGCAGTTCTTC. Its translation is CASSFSTSVNEQFF.

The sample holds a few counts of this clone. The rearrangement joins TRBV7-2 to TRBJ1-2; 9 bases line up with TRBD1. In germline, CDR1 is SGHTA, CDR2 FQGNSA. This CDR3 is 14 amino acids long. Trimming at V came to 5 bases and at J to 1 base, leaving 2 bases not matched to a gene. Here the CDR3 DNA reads TGTGCCAGCAGCGGACAGGGGAATAACTATGGCTACACCTTC. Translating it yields CASSGQGNNYGYTF.

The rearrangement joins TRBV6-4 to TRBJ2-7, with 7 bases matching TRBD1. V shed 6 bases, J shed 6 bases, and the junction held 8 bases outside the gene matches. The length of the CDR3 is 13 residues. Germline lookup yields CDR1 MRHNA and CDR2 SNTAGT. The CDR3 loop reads CASSLTGVGEQYF. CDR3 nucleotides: TGTGCCAGCAGCCTAACAGGGGTGGGCGAGCAGTACTTC.

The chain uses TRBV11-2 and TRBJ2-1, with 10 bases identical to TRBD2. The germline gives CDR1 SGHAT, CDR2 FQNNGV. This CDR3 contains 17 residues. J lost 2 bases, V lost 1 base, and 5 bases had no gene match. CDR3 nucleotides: TGTGCCAGCAGCTTAGTCTCTAGCGGGGGCCCCTACAATGAGCAGTTCTTC. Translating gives CASSLVSSGGPYNEQFF.

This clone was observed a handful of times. DNA of the CDR3: TGTGCCAGCATCCCCATTGGGGCCGGGGAGCTGTTTTTT. It specifies CASIPIGAGELFF. The V call is TRBV7-9, the J call TRBJ2-2; no clear D. Trimming left V 7 bases short and J 6 bases short, with 12 bases between. The CDR3 extends over 13 amino acids. In germline, CDR1 is SEHNR, CDR2 FQNEAQ (reference sequence).

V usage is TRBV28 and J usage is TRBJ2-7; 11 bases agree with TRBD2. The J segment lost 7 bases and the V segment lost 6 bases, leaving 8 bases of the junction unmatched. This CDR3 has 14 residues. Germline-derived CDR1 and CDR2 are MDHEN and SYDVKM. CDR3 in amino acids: CASRRLAGPWEQYF. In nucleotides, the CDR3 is TGTGCCAGCAGGAGACTAGCGGGGCCGTGGGAGCAGTACTTC.